This T cell receptor beta chain was sequenced in a study of blood T cell repertoires in COVID-19. Turning to the study itself: Whether acute or convalescent, the COVID-19 samples came from the United States, Italy and Spain. T cells, B-cell-depleted T cells, or PBMCs provided the cDNA or gDNA that served as material.

The V and J ends lost 3 bases and 4 bases, in that order; junction bases with no gene match: 5. CDR3 size: 15 residues. Germline V gives CDR1 MNHEY, CDR2 SVGEGT. Source study methods: For nucleated cells, counts were estimated from reference gene primer amplification. The repertoire was sequenced with immunoSEQ multiplex PCR; TCRdb's copy has only in-frame clones and lacks some. For V, J and clone size, that table is used; D and trimming come from the DNA. The sample consists of under 95,000 clones, approximately 86% of them appearing once. The TCR comes from a woman of 80 years or more with acute or convalescent COVID-19. The sequenced sample was peripheral blood. This sequence joins TRBV6-2 or TRBV6-3 and TRBJ2-2, with TRBD2 matching over 7 bases. CDR3 amino acids: CASSYRERGTGELFF. The DNA of the CDR3 is TGTGCCAGCAGTTATCGAGAGCGGGGCACCGGGGAGCTGTTTTTT.